This record looks at one T cell receptor (beta chain) sequence and its context. The entry originates in a study of T cell changes during pregnancy in multiple sclerosis. The protocol was immunoSEQ multiplex PCR, while the TCRdb copy is restricted to in-frame clones and leaves out a portion. Of tens of thousands of clones in the sample, around 90% are singletons; the top ten hold 0.35% to 0.55%. Germline V gene lookup returns CDR1 MDHEN and CDR2 SYDVKM. CDR3 length equals 14 residues. J gave up 3 bases and V 4 bases, and 5 bases lay outside the gene matches. This clonotype was obtained from a female donor in good health, enrolled as a control in a pregnancy study. Specimen: CD4+ T cells from peripheral blood mononuclear cells, collected in the third trimester of pregnancy. V and J are TRBV28 and TRBJ1-2, with 7 nucleotides matching TRBD1. CDR3 amino acids: CASSSQGWDYGYTF. As DNA, the CDR3 is TGTGCCAGCAGTTCACAGGGGTGGGACTATGGCTACACCTTC.